This T cell receptor (beta chain) was observed in a study of TIL therapy for anti-PD-1-resistant metastatic lung cancer. Sequencing used immunoSEQ v3. Each library reached roughly 2 million read pairs, or roughly 4.5-6 million at deep level. Assay used: immunoSEQ multiplex PCR; TCRdb lists only in-frame clones, some missing. The sample has 55,000 to 70,000 clones; roughly 87% are singletons. Time point given: pre-treatment sample, taken before nivolumab and TIL therapy. This specimen consisted of blood, obtained at baseline. This TCR was sampled from a person between 30 and 80 years old with non-small cell lung cancer.

The CDR3 sequence: CASSLWTANTEAFF. The CDR3 nucleotides are TGTGCCAGCAGCCTCTGGACAGCGAACACTGAAGCTTTCTTT. The chain carries TRBV14 and TRBJ1-1; D may be TRBD1 (6 bases). The CDR3 is made up of 14 amino acids. Germline CDR1 is SGHDN and CDR2 is FVKESK. Trimming pared 4 bases from V and 1 base from J, leaving 10 bases between.